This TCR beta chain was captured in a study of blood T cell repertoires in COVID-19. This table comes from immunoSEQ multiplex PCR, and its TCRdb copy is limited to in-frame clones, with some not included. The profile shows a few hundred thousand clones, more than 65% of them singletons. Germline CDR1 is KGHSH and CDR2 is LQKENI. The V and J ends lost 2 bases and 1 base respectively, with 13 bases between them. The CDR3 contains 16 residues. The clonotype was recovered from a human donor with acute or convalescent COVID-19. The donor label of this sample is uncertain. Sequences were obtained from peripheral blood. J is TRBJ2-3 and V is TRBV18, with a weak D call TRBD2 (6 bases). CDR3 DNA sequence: TGTGCCAGCTCACCAAGGACTACCTGGGGCACAGATACGCAGTATTTT. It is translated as CASSPRTTWGTDTQYF.